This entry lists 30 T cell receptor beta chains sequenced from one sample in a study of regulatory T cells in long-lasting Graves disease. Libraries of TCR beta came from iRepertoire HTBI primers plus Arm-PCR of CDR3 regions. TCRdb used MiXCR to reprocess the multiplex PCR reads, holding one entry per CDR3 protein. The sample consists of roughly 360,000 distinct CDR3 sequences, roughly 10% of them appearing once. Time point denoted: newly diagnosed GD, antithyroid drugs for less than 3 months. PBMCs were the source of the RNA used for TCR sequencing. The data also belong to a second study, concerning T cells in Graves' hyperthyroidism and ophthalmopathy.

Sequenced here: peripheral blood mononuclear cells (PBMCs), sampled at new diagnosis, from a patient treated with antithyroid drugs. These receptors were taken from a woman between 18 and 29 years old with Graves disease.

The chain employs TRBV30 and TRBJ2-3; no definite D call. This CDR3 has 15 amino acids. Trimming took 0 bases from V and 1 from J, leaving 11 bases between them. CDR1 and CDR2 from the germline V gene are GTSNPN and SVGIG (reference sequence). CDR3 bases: TGTGCCTGGAGTGTATTAGGGCTGGGCACAGATACGCAGTATTTT. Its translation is CAWSVLGLGTDTQYF.

CDR3 coding DNA: TGTGCCAGCAGCCAGGGGGCCAATGGCTACACCTTC. It codes for CASSQGANGYTF. The chain employs TRBV5-6 and TRBJ1-2, with TRBD1 matching over 8 bases. V trimming: 4 bases; J trimming: 6 bases; junction bases outside the gene matches: 2. There are 12 residues in the CDR3. Germline loops: CDR1 SGHDT, CDR2 YYEEEE. Drawing the rest from reference TRBV5-6 and TRBJ1-2, the complete variable domain is DAGVTQSPTHLIKTRGQQVTLRCSPKSGHDTVSWYQQALGQGPQFIFQYYEEEERQRGNFPDRFSGHQFPNYSSELNVNALLLGDSALYLCASSQGANGYTFGSGTRLTVV.

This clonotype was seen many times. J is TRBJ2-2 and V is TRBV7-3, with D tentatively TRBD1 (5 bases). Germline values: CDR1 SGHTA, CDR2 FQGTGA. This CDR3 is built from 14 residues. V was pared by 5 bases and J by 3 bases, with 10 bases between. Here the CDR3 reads CASSPSRDTGELFF. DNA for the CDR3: TGTGCCAGCAGCCCAAGCAGGGACACCGGGGAGCTGTTTTTT.

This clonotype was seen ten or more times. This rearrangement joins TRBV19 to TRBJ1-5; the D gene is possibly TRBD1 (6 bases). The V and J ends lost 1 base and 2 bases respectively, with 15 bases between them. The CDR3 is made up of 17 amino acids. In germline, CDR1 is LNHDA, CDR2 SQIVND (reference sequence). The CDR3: CASSIVGRGLRNQPQHF. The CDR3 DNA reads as TGTGCCAGTAGTATAGTCGGCAGGGGTCTACGCAATCAGCCCCAGCATTTT.

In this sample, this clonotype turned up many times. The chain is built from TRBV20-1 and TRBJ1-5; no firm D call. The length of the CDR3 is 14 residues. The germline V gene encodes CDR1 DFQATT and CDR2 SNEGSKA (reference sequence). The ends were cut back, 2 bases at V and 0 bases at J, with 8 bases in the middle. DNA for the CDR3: TGCAGTGCTAGAAAAACAGTTAGCAATCAGCCCCAGCATTTT. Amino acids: CSARKTVSNQPQHF.

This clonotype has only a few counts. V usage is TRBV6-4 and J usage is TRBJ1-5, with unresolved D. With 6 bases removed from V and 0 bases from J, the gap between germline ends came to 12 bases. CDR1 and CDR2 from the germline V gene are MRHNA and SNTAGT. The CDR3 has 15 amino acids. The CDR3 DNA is TGTGCCAGCAGGCGGGAAGCCCTTAGCAATCAGCCCCAGCATTTT. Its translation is CASRREALSNQPQHF.

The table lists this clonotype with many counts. DNA for the CDR3: TGTGCCAGCAGTTCCGTTCATGGCCGAAAAGATACGCAGTATTTT. It specifies CASSSVHGRKDTQYF. V is TRBV12-3 or TRBV12-4 and J is TRBJ2-3; D is ambiguous. The CDR3 has 15 amino acids. The V end lost 4 bases, the J end lost 5 bases, and 16 bases lay between the germline ends.

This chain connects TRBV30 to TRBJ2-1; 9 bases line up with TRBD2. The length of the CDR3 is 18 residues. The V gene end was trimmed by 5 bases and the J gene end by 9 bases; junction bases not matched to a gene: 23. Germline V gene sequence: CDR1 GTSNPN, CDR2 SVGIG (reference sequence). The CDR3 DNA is TGTGCCTGGCAGAAGGGACGGATTTTAACGGGACTAGCCGGTGAGCAGTTCTTC. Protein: CAWQKGRILTGLAGEQFF.

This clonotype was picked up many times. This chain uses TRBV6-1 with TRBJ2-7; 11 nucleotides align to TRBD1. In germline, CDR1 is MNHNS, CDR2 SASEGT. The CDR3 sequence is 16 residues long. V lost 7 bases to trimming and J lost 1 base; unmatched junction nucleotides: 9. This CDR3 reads CASKRTGGAGSYEQYF. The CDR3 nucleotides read TGTGCCAGCAAAAGGACAGGGGGCGCGGGATCCTACGAGCAGTACTTC.

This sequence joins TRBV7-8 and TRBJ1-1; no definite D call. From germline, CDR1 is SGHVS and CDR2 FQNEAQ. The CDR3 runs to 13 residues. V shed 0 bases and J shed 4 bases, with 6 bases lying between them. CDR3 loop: CASSLATLTEAFF. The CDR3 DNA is TGTGCCAGCAGCTTAGCGACCCTCACTGAAGCTTTCTTT.

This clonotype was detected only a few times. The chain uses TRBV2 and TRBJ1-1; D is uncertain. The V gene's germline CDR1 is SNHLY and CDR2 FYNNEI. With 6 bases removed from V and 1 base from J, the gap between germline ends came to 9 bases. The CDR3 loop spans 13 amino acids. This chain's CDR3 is CASRMDRNTEAFF. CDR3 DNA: TGTGCCAGCAGGATGGACCGGAACACTGAAGCTTTCTTT.

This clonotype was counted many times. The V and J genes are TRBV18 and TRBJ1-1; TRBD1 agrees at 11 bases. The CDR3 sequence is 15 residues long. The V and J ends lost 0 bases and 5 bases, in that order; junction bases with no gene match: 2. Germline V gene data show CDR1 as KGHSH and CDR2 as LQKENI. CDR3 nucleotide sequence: TGTGCCAGCTCACCACCGGACAGGGGGCGGACTGAAGCTTTCTTT. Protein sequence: CASSPPDRGRTEAFF.

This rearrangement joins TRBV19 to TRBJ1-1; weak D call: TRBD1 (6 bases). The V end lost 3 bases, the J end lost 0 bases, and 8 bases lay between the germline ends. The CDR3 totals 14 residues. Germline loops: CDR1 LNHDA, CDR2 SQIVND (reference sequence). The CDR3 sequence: CASSIQGMNTEAFF. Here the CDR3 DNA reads TGTGCCAGTAGTATTCAGGGGATGAACACTGAAGCTTTCTTT.

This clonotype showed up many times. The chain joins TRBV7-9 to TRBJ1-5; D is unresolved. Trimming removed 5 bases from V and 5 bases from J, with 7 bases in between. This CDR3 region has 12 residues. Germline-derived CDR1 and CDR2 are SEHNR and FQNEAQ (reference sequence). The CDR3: CASSPPDQPQHF. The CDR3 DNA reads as TGTGCCAGCAGCCCCCCTGATCAGCCCCAGCATTTT.

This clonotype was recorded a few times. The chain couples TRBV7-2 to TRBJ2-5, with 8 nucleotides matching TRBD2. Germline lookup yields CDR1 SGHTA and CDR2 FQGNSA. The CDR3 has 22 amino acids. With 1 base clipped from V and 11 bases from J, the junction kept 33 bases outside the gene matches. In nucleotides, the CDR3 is TGTGCCAGCAGCTTAGAATTCTCCCGGCCCCCCTTTATCGGGGGGGCCCGATTTCAACAGTACTTC. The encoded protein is CASSLEFSRPPFIGGARFQQYF.

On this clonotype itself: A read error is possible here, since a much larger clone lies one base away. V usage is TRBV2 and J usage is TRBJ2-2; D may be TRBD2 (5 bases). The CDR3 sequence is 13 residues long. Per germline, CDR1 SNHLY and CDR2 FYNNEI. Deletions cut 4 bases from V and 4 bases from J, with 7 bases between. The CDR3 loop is CASSGRGTGELFF. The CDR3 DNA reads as TGTGCCAGCAGTGGACGGGGCACCGGGGAGCTGTTTTTT.

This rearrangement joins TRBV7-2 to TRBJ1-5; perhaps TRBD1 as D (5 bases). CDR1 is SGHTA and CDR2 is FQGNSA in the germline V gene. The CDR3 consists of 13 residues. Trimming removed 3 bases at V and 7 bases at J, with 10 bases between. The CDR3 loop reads CASSLTDMQPQHF. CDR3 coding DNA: TGTGCCAGCAGCTTGACGGACATGCAGCCCCAGCATTTT.

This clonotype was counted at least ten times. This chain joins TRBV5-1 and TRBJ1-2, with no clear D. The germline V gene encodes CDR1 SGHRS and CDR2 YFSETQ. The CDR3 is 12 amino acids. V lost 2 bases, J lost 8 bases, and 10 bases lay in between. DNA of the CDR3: TGCGCCAGCAGCTTAGGGTTCGCGGGCTACACCTTC. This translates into CASSLGFAGYTF.

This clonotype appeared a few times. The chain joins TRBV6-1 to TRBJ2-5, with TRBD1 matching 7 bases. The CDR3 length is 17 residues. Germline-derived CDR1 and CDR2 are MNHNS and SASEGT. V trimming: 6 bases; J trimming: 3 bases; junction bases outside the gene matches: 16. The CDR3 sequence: CASSRTHGTVIKETQYF. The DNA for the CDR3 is TGTGCCAGCAGCCGTACCCACGGGACAGTCATAAAAGAGACCCAGTACTTC.

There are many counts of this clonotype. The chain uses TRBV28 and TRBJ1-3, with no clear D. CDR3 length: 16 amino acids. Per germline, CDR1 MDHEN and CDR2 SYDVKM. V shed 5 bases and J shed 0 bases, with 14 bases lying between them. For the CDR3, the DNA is TGTGCCAGCAGTACCCCGGGCGGCTCCTCTGGAAACACCATATATTTT. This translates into CASSTPGGSSGNTIYF.

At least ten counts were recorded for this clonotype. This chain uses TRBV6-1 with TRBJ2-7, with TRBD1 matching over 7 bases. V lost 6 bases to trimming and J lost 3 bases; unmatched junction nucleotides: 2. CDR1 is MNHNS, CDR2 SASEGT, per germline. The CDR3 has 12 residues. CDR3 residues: CASRDRDYEQYV. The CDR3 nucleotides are TGTGCCAGCAGAGACAGGGACTACGAGCAGTACGTC.

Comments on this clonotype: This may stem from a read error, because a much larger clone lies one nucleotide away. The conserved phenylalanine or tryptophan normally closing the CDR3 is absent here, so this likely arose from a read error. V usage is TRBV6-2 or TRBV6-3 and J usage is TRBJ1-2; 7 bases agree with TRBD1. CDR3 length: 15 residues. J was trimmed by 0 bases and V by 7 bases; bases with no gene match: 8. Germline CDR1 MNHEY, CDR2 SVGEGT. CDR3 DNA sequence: TGTGCCAGCACCTTCGACAGGGCAGCTAACTATGGCTACACCCTC. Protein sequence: CASTFDRAANYGYTL.

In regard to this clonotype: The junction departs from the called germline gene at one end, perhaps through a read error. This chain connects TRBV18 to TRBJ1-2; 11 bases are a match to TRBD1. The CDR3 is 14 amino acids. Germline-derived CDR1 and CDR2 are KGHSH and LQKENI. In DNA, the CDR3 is TGTGCCAGCTTTGCGCAACCGGGACAGGGGGTCCCAAGATTC. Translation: CASFAQPGQGVPRF.

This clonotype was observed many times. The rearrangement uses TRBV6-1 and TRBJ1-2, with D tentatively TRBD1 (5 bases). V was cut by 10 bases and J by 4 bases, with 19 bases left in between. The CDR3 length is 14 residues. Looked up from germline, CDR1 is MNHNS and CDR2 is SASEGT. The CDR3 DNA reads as TGTGCCACCCCATTGTTGCAGGGTAGCTATGGCTACACCTTC. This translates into CATPLLQGSYGYTF.

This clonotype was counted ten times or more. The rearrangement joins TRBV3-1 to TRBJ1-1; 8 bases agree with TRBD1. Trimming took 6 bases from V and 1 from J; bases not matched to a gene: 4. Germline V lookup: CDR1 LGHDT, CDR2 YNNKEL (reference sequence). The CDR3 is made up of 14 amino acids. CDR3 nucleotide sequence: TGTGCCAGCAGTCAGGGGGCTACGAACACTGAAGCTTTCTTT. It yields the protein CASSQGATNTEAFF.

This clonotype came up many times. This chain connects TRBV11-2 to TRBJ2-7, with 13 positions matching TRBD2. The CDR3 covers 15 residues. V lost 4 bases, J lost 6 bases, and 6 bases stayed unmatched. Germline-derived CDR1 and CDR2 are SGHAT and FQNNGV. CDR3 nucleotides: TGTGCCAGCAGCTCTCGGACTAGCGGGAGTCGCGAGCAGTACTTC. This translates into CASSSRTSGSREQYF.

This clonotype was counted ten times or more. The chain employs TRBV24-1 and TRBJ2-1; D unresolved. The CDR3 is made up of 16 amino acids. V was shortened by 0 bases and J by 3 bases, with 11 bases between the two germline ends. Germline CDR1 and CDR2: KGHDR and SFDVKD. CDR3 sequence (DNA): TGTGCCACCAGTGATTTGCGGTCGGGTAGCTACAATGAGCAGTTCTTC. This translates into CATSDLRSGSYNEQFF.

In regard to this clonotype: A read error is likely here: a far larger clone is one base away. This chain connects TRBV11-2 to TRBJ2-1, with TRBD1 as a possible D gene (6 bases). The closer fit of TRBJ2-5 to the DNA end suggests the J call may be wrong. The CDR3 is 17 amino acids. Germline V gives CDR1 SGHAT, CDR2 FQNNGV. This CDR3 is CASSPDGTSSPQETQYF. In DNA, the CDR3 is TGTGCCAGCAGCCCCGACGGGACAAGCTCCCCACAAGAGACCCAGTACTTC.

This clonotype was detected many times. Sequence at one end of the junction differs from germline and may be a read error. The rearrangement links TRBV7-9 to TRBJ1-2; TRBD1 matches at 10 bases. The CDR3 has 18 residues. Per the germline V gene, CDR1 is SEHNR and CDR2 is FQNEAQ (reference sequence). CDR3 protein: CASSQLTGGYLANYGYTF. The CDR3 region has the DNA TGCGCCAGCAGCCAGTTGACAGGGGGCTACCTAGCTAACTATGGCTACACCTTC. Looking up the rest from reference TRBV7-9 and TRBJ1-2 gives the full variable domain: DTGVSQNPRHKITKRGQNVTFRCDPISEHNRLYWYRQTLGQGPEFLTYFQNEAQLEKSRLLSDRFSAERPKGSFSTLEIQRTEQGDSAMYLCASSQLTGGYLANYGYTFGSGTRLTVV.

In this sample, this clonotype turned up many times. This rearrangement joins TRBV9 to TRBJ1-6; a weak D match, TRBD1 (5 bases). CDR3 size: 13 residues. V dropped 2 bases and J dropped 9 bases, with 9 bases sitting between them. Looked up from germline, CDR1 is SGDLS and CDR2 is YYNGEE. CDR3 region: CASSVEGPSPLHF. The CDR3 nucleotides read TGTGCCAGCAGCGTCGAGGGGCCTTCACCCCTCCACTTT.